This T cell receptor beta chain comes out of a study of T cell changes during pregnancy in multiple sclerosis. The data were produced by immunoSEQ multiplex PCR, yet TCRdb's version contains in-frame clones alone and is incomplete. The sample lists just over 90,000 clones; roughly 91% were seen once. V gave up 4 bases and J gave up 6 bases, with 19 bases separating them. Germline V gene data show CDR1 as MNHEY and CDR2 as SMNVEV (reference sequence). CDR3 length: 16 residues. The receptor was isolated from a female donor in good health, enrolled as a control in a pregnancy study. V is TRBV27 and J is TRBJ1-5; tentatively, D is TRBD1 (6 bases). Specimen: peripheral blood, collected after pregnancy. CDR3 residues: CASSSNRVGASQPQHF. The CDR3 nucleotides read TGTGCCAGCAGTTCTAACAGGGTCGGAGCCAGTCAGCCCCAGCATTTT.